This passage covers 5 T cell receptor beta chains from one sample sequenced in a study of PD-1 blockade in classical Hodgkin lymphoma (dated by TCRdb to the early 2020s). The library was obtained by the immunoSEQ multiplex PCR assay. TCRdb retrieved this table from immuneACCESS and kept in-frame rearrangements only. Not all clones are present; in checked studies, unresolved V genes account for under half, and no reason is known for the remainder. The sample records roughly 77,000 clones, 85% to 95% of which are singletons. About 2.6% of the sample is taken by the ten largest. The time point label of this sample denotes: newly diagnosed, previously untreated cHL patient sample. Sequenced sample: peripheral blood mononuclear cells (PBMCs). The receptors were gathered from a human donor with classical Hodgkin lymphoma.

This clone was seen once. The rearrangement links TRBV18 to TRBJ1-2, with a tentative D call TRBD1 (5 bases). The CDR3 spans 13 residues. V gave up 2 bases and J gave up 6 bases, with 10 bases separating them. CDR1 KGHSH and CDR2 LQKENI come from the germline V gene. CDR3 coding DNA: TGTGCCAGCTCACCAGGGAACAGGAATGGCTACACCTTC. Encoded protein: CASSPGNRNGYTF.

The chain carries TRBV29-1 and TRBJ2-3; D is ambiguous. Trimming pared 2 bases from V and 5 bases from J, leaving 2 bases between. The CDR3 is 10 amino acids. Per germline, CDR1 SQVTM and CDR2 ANQGSEA. As DNA, the CDR3 is TGCAGCGTTGAAATAGATACGCAGTATTTT. Its translation: CSVEIDTQYF.

The CDR3 protein is CASSPGRDSNQPQHF. Written as DNA, the CDR3 is TGTGCCAGCAGCCCGGGACGGGATAGCAATCAGCCCCAGCATTTT. The chain carries TRBV7-9 and TRBJ1-5, with TRBD1 as a possible D gene (5 bases). The V gene lost 5 bases and the J gene lost 0 bases, with 11 bases spanning the gap. Germline V CDR1 and CDR2: SEHNR, FQNEAQ (reference sequence). The length of the CDR3 is 15 residues. Using reference TRBV7-9 and TRBJ1-5 for the parts outside the CDR3, the full variable domain is DTGVSQNPRHKITKRGQNVTFRCDPISEHNRLYWYRQTLGQGPEFLTYFQNEAQLEKSRLLSDRFSAERPKGSFSTLEIQRTEQGDSAMYLCASSPGRDSNQPQHFGDGTRLSIL.

The gene calls are TRBV4-1 and TRBJ2-1; 7 bases fit TRBD1. Trimming at V came to 2 bases and at J to 7 bases, leaving 11 bases not matched to a gene. Germline CDR1 reads MGHRA; CDR2 reads YSYEKL. The CDR3 totals 16 residues. CDR3 residues: CASSQRSGTAFNEQFF. CDR3 DNA sequence: TGCGCCAGCAGCCAAAGATCCGGGACAGCCTTTAATGAGCAGTTCTTC.

This chain connects TRBV7-2 to TRBJ2-3; weak D call: TRBD1 (5 bases). V was shortened by 5 bases and J by 5 bases, with 14 bases between the two germline ends. The CDR3 is made up of 14 amino acids. Germline assignment: CDR1 SGHTA and CDR2 FQGNSA. The CDR3 loop is CASSGPDSQDTQYF. The CDR3 DNA reads TGTGCCAGCAGCGGCCCCGACAGTCAAGATACGCAGTATTTT.